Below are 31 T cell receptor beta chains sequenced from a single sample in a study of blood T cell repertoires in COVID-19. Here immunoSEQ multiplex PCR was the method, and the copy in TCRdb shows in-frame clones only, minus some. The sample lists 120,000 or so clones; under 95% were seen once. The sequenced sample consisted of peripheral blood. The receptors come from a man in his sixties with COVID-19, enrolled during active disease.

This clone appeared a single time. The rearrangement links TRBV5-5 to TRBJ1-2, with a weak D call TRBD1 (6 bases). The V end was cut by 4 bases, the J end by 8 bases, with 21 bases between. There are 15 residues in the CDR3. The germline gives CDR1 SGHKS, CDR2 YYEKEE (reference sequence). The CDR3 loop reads CASSRTPGQRGGYTF. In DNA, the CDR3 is TGTGCCAGCAGCCGGACCCCCGGACAGAGGGGAGGCTACACCTTC.

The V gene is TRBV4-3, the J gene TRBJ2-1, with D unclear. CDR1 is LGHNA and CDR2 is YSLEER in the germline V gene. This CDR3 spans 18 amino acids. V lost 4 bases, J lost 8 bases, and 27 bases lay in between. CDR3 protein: CASSLRYSRVLTSDEQFF. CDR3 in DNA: TGCGCCAGCAGCCTCCGGTATAGTCGGGTCTTAACTTCGGATGAGCAGTTCTTC.

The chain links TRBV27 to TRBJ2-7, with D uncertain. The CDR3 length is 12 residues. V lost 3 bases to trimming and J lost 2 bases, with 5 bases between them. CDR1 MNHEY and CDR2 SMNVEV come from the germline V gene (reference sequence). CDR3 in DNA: TGTGCCAGCAGTTTTAATACCTACGAGCAGTACTTC. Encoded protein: CASSFNTYEQYF.

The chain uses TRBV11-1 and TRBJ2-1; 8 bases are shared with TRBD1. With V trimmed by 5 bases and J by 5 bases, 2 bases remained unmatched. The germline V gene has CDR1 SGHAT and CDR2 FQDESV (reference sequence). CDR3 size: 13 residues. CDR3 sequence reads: CASSMDRDNEQFF. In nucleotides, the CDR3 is TGTGCCAGCAGCATGGACAGGGACAATGAGCAGTTCTTC.

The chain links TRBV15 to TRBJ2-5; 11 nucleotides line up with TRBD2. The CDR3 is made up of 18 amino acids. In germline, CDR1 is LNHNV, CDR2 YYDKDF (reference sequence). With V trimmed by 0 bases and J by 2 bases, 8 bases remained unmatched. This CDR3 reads CATSRDPGTSGGQETQYF. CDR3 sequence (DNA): TGTGCCACCAGCAGAGATCCTGGGACTAGCGGAGGTCAAGAGACCCAGTACTTC.

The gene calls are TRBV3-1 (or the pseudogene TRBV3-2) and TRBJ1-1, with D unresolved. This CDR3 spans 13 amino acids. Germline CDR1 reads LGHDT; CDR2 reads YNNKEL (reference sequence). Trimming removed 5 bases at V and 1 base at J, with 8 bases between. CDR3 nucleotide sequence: TGTGCCAGCAGCGCACCAGAGAACACTGAAGCTTTCTTT. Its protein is CASSAPENTEAFF.

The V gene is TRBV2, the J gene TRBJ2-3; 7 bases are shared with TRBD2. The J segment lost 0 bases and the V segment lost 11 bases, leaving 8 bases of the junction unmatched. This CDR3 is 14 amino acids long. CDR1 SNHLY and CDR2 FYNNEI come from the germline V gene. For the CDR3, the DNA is TGTGCCGGGGAGGGACTTTCTAGCACAGATACGCAGTATTTT. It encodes CAGEGLSSTDTQYF.

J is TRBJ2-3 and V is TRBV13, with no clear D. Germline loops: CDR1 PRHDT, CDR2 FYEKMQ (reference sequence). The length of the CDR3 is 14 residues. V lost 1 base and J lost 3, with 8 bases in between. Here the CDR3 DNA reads TGTGCCAGCAGCTTAGTCAGCGCAACAGATACGCAGTATTTT. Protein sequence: CASSLVSATDTQYF. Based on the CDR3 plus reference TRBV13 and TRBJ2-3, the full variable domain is AAGVIQSPRHLIKEKRETATLKCYPIPRHDTVYWYQQGPGQDPQFLISFYEKMQSDKGSIPDRFSAQQFSDYHSELNMSSLELGDSALYFCASSLVSATDTQYFGPGTRLTVL.

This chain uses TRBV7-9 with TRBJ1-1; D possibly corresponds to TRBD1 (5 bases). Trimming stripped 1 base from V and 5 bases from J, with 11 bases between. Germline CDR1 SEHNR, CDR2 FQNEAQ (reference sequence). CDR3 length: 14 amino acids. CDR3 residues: CASSLGGLPTEAFF. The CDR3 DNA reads TGTGCCAGCAGCTTAGGGGGCCTACCAACTGAAGCTTTCTTT.

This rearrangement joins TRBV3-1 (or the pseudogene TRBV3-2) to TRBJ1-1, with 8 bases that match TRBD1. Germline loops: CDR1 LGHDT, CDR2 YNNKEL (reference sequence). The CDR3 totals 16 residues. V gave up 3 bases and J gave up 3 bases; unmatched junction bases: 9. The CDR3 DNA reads TGTGCCAGCAGCCAGGAGACAGGGGAGGAGGACACTGAAGCTTTCTTT. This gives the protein CASSQETGEEDTEAFF.

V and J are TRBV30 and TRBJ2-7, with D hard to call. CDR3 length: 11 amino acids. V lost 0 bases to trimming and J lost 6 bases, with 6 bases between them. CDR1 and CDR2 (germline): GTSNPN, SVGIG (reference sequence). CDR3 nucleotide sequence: TGTGCCTGGAGTGTCGGTGGCGAGCAGTACTTC. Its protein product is CAWSVGGEQYF.

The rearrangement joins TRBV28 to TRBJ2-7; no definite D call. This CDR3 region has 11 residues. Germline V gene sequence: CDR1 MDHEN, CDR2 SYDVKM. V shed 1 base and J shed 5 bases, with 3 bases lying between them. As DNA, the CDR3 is TGTGCCAGCAGTTTATTCGACGAGCAGTACTTC. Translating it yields CASSLFDEQYF.

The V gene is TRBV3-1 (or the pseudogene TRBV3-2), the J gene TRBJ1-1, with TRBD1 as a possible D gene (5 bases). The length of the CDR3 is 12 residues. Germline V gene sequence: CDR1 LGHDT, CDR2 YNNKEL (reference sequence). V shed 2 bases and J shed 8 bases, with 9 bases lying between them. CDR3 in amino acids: CASSQNRGEAFF. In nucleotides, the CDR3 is TGTGCCAGCAGCCAAAACCGGGGGGAAGCTTTCTTT.

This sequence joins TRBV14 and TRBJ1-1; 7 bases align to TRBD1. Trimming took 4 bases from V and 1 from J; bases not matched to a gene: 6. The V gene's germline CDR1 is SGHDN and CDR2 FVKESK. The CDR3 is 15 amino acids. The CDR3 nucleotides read TGTGCCAGCAGCCGCTCAGGGGGAAGGAACACTGAAGCTTTCTTT. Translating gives CASSRSGGRNTEAFF.

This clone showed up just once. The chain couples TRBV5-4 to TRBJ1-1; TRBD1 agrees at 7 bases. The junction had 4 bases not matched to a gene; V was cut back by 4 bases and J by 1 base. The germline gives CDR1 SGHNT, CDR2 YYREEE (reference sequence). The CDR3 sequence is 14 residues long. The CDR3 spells CASSPRTGNTEAFF. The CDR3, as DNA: TGTGCCAGCAGCCCTCGGACAGGGAACACTGAAGCTTTCTTT.

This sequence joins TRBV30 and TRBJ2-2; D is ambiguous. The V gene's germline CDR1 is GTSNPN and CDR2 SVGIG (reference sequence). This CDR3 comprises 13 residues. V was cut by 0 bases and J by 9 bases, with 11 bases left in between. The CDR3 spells CAWSVRGQRELFF. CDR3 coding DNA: TGTGCCTGGAGTGTACGTGGGCAAAGGGAGCTGTTTTTT.

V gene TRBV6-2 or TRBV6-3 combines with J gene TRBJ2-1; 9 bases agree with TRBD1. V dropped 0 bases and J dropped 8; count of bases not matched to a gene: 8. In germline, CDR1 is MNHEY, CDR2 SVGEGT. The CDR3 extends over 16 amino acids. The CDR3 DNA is TGTGCCAGCAGTTACTCGCTGGACAGGGGTGGACATGAGCAGTTCTTC. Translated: CASSYSLDRGGHEQFF.

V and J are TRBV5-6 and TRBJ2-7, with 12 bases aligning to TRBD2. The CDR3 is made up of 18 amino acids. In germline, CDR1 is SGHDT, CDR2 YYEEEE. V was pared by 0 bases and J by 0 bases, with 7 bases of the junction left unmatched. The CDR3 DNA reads TGTGCCAGCAGCTTGGATGGGACTAGCGGGTTCGGCTCCTACGAGCAGTACTTC. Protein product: CASSLDGTSGFGSYEQYF.

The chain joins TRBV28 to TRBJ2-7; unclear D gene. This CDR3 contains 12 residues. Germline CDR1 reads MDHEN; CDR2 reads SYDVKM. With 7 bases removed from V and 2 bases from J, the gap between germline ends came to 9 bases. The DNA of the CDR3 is TGTGCCAGCAACCACTATCCCTACGAGCAGTACTTC. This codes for CASNHYPYEQYF.

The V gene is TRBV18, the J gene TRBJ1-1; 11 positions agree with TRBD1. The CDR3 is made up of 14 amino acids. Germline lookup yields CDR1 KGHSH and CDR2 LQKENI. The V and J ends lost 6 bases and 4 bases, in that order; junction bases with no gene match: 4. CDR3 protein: CASSYGTGGTEAFF. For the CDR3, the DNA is TGTGCCAGCTCTTACGGGACAGGGGGCACTGAAGCTTTCTTT.

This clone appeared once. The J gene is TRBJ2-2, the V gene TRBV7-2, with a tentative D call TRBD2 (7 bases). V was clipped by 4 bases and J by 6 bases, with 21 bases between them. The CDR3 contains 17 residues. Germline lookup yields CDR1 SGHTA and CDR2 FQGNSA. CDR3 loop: CASSSPSGAGEAGELFF. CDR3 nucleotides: TGTGCCAGCAGCTCGCCTTCGGGGGCGGGAGAGGCCGGGGAGCTGTTTTTT. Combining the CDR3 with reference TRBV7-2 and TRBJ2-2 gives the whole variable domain GAGVSQSPSNKVTEKGKDVELRCDPISGHTALYWYRQSLGQGLEFLIYFQGNSAPDKSGLPSDRFSAERTGGSVSTLTIQRTQQEDSAVYLCASSSPSGAGEAGELFFGEGSRLTVL.

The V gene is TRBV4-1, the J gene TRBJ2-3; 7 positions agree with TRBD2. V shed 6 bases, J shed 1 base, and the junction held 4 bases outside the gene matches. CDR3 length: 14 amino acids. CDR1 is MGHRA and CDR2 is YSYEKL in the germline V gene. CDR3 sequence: CASRDTSGTDTQYF. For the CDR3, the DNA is TGCGCCAGCAGGGATACTAGCGGCACAGATACGCAGTATTTT.

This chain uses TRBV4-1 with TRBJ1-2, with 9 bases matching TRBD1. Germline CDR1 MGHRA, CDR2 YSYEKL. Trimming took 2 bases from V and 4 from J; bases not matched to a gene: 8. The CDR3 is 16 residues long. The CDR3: CASSQISGTGPYGYTF. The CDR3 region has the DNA TGCGCCAGCAGCCAAATCTCTGGGACAGGGCCCTATGGCTACACCTTC.

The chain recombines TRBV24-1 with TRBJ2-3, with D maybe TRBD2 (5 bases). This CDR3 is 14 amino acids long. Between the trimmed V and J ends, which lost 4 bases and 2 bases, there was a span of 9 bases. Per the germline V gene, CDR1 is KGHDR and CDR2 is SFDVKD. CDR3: CATSDPGYTDTQYF. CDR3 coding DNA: TGTGCCACCAGTGACCCGGGATACACAGATACGCAGTATTTT.

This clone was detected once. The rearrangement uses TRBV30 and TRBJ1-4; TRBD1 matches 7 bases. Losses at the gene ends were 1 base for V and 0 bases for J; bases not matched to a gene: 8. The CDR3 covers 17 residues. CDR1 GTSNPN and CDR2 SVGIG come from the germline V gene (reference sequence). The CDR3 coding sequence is TGTGCCTGGAGTGGACAGGGTCCCCCGACAACTAATGAAAAACTGTTTTTT. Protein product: CAWSGQGPPTTNEKLFF.

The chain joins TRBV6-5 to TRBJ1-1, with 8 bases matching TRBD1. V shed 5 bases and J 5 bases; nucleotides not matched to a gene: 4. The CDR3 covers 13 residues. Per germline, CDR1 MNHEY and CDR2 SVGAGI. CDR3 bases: TGTGCCAGCAGTCCCACAGGGGGGACTGAAGCTTTCTTT. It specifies CASSPTGGTEAFF.

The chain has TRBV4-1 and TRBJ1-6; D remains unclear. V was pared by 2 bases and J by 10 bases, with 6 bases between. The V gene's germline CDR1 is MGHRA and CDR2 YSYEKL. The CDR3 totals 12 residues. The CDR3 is CASSQTNSPLHF. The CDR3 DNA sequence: TGCGCCAGCAGCCAAACTAACTCACCCCTCCACTTT.

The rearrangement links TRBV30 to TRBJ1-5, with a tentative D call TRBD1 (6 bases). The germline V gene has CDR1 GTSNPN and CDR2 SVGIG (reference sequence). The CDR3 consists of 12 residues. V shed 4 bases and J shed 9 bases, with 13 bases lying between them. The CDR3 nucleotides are TGTGCCTGGAACAGGGATTCAGGGCCCCAGCATTTT. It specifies CAWNRDSGPQHF.

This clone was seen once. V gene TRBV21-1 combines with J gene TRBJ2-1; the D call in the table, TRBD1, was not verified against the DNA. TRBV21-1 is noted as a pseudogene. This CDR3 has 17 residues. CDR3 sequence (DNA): TGTGCCAGCAGAAGCCGTGGGTCGACAGGGGGCCTCAATGAGCAGTTCTTC. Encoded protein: CASRSRGSTGGLNEQFF.

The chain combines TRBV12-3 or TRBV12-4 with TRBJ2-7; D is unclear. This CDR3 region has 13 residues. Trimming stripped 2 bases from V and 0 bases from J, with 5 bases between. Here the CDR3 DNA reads TGTGCCAGCAGTTTAAGAGACTCCTACGAGCAGTACTTC. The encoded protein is CASSLRDSYEQYF.

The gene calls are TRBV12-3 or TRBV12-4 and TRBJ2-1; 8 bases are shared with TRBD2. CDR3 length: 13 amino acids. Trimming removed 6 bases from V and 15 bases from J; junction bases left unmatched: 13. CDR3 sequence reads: CASSRRRGGRPFF. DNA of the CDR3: TGTGCCAGCAGCCGACGGCGCGGCGGGAGGCCGTTCTTC.